These T cell receptor beta chains were read from a single sample in a study of blood T cell repertoires in COVID-19. Profiled with immunoSEQ multiplex PCR; TCRdb holds only in-frame clones, not every one. This sample has around 210,000 clones, with 65% to 90% found just once. Sequencing was performed on peripheral blood. Source of these receptors: a man aged 50 or older with COVID-19, enrolled during active disease. The CDR3 runs from the conserved cysteine through the conserved F or W. The order of the fields is CDR3 length, clone size, V gene, D gene, J gene, CDR3 DNA, CDR3 protein. D genes are given only for firm matches. Not all rows give a size; the values are once, few, many and, for expanded clones, a class.

15	.	TRBV6-5	.	TRBJ2-2	TGTGCCAGCAGTTCCCGGGGGTACTTCACCGGGGAGCTGTTTTTT	CASSSRGYFTGELFF
13	.	TRBV19	TRBD1	TRBJ2-1	TGTGCCAGTAGTATGGCAGGGGGCGATGAGCAGTTCTTC	CASSMAGGDEQFF
14	.	TRBV7-3	TRBD1	TRBJ2-7	TGTGCCAGCAGCTCCGGGACAGGGGGCCACGAGCAGTACTTC	CASSSGTGGHEQYF
14	.	TRBV2	.	TRBJ2-6	TGTGCCAGCACACAGCAGCCTGGGGCCAACGTCCTGACTTTC	CASTQQPGANVLTF
14	.	TRBV5-4	.	TRBJ1-2	TGTGCCAGCAGCTTAAGCGGGATCGACTATGGCTACACCTTC	CASSLSGIDYGYTF
14	.	TRBV10-3	.	TRBJ2-3	TGTGCCAGAACTGTACGGGGGTGCACAGATACGCAGTATTTT	CARTVRGCTDTQYF
15	.	TRBV5-1	TRBD1	TRBJ2-7	TGCGCCAGCAGCGCTACGACAGGGGCGGAGGGCGAGCAGTACTTC	CASSATTGAEGEQYF
16	.	TRBV14	TRBD1	TRBJ2-7	TGTGCCAGCAGCCAAAGGTTAAGACAGGGGGATAACGAGCAGTACTTC	CASSQRLRQGDNEQYF
15	.	TRBV6-5	TRBD2	TRBJ2-5	TGTGCCAGCAGTCTCTCGCGGGGGGGTTGGGAGACCCAGTACTTC	CASSLSRGGWETQYF
18	.	TRBV6-1	TRBD2	TRBJ2-5	TGTGCCAGCAGTGCTCTTTCGAGCGGGGGGGCCCGTTTCGAGACCCAGTACTTC	CASSALSSGGARFETQYF
17	.	TRBV11-2	TRBD1	TRBJ2-3	TGTGCCAGCAGCTTAGGAGCAGGGAACAGGGGGACAGATACGCAGTATTTT	CASSLGAGNRGTDTQYF
12	.	TRBV3-1/TRBV3-2	.	TRBJ2-7	TGTGCCAGCGGGGGGGCTCTCAACGAGCAGTACTTC	CASGGALNEQYF
15	.	TRBV9	TRBD2	TRBJ2-3	TGTGCCAGCAGCGTAGATAGCGGGGGCACAGATACGCAGTATTTT	CASSVDSGGTDTQYF
17	.	TRBV11-3	TRBD1	TRBJ1-1	TGTGCCAGCAGCTCCGGGACAGGGATCGGGGGGCACACTGAAGCTTTCTTT	CASSSGTGIGGHTEAFF
15	.	TRBV19	TRBD1	TRBJ1-5	TGTGCCAGTAGAGCTAAACAGGGGGCTAATCAGCCCCAGCATTTT	CASRAKQGANQPQHF
14	.	TRBV9	.	TRBJ1-2	TGTGCCAGCAGCAAGGGACAAGACAACTATGGCTACACCTTC	CASSKGQDNYGYTF
12	.	TRBV2	.	TRBJ1-1	TGTGCCAGCAGTGTAGAATTAGATGAAGCTTTCTTT	CASSVELDEAFF
15	few	TRBV6-2/TRBV6-3	TRBD1	TRBJ1-2	TGTGCCAGCAGCCAAAAACAGGGGACGGTTTATGGCTACACCTTC	CASSQKQGTVYGYTF
14	few	TRBV6-1	.	TRBJ1-1	TGTGCCAGCAGTGACGCCGGGATTTCAACTGAAGCTTTCTTT	CASSDAGISTEAFF
16	.	TRBV28	.	TRBJ1-2	TGTGCCAGCAGTTTATTATTAGGCGGGGGCGTAAGTGGCTACACCTTC	CASSLLLGGGVSGYTF
16	.	TRBV6-2/TRBV6-3	TRBD2	TRBJ2-3	TGTGCCAGCAGTTACTCGACTGGACTAGGGACAGATACGCAGTATTTT	CASSYSTGLGTDTQYF
13	.	TRBV28	.	TRBJ1-2	TGTGCCAGCAACCCTGGGAGGCGCTATGGCTACACCTTC	CASNPGRRYGYTF
16	.	TRBV5-4	TRBD2	TRBJ2-3	TGTGCCAGCAGCCCCCGGACTAGAAGCTGGTGGGATACGCAGTATTTT	CASSPRTRSWWDTQYF
16	.	TRBV19	TRBD1	TRBJ1-5	TGTGCCAGTAGTATAGGGGGCAGGGGGCTAGGTCAGCCCCAGCATTTT	CASSIGGRGLGQPQHF
15	.	TRBV29-1	TRBD2	TRBJ2-1	TGCAGCGCAGAACTAGCGGGGGGCTTCTACAATGAGCAGTTCTTC	CSAELAGGFYNEQFF
14	.	TRBV7-9	TRBD1	TRBJ1-3	TGTGCCAGCAGCTGGGACAGATCTGGAAACACCATATATTTT	CASSWDRSGNTIYF
14	.	TRBV7-2	.	TRBJ1-2	TGTGCCAGCAGCTCCTCGGACAGAAACTATGGCTACACCTTC	CASSSSDRNYGYTF
14	.	TRBV25-1	.	TRBJ1-1	TGTGCCAGCAGTCAGCAGGGGCCGCAGACTGAAGCTTTCTTT	CASSQQGPQTEAFF
15	.	TRBV4-2	.	TRBJ1-6	TGTGCCAGCAGCCAAGAGGCAGGGAACAATTCACCCCTCCACTTT	CASSQEAGNNSPLHF
17	.	TRBV7-9	TRBD1	TRBJ1-5	TGTGCCAGCAGCTTGGGACAGGGGGGAATCGGCAATCAGCCCCAGCATTTT	CASSLGQGGIGNQPQHF
14	.	TRBV6-5	TRBD1	TRBJ1-6	TGTGCCAGCAGATCCGGGACAGGGGTATCACCCCTCCACTTT	CASRSGTGVSPLHF
13	.	TRBV11-1	TRBD2	TRBJ2-7	TGTGCCAGCACCGCGGGGGGGCCCTACGAGCAGTACTTC	CASTAGGPYEQYF
15	.	TRBV19	.	TRBJ1-4	TGTGCCAGTAGTATGGGAGGGGGAGGAAATGAAAAACTGTTTTTT	CASSMGGGGNEKLFF
11	.	TRBV5-1	.	TRBJ2-1	TGCGCCAGCAGCTTAGTCGGTGAGCAGTTCTTC	CASSLVGEQFF
12	.	TRBV9	.	TRBJ2-5	TGTGCCAGCAGCAAACAGGGAGAGACCCAGTACTTC	CASSKQGETQYF
18	few	TRBV19	.	TRBJ1-5	TGTGCCAGTAGCTCCATTTCAACAGGGATTGAGTTAAATCAGCCCCAGCATTTT	CASSSISTGIELNQPQHF
14	few	TRBV9	.	TRBJ1-1	TGTGCCAGCAGCGCCGGGTGGGTGGACACTGAAGCTTTCTTT	CASSAGWVDTEAFF
15	.	TRBV19	.	TRBJ2-6	TGTGCCAGTAGTATAGGGGAGGTTGGGGCCAACGTCCTGACTTTC	CASSIGEVGANVLTF
15	.	TRBV27	.	TRBJ1-5	TGTGCCAGCAGCCAAACCTACAGGGCCAATCAGCCCCAGCATTTT	CASSQTYRANQPQHF
17	.	TRBV14	.	TRBJ2-3	TGTGCCAGCAGCCAAGGAACCCCCAGGGTTGTCACAGATACGCAGTATTTT	CASSQGTPRVVTDTQYF
15	.	TRBV14	TRBD1	TRBJ1-1	TGTGCCAGCAGCCATTCCGGGACAGGGGGCTCGCGAGCTTTCTTT	CASSHSGTGGSRAFF
16	.	TRBV7-3	TRBD2	TRBJ2-3	TGTGCCAGCAGCCCTACTAGCGGGGGGGCCGGAAATACGCAGTATTTT	CASSPTSGGAGNTQYF
21	.	TRBV10-2	TRBD1	TRBJ1-5	TGCGCCAGCAGTGAGACGACAGACGGAACGACGGGACAGTATAGCAATCAGCCCCAGCATTTT	CASSETTDGTTGQYSNQPQHF
13	.	TRBV6-6	.	TRBJ2-3	TGTGCCAGCAGTCAGGGGTCCACAGATACGCAGTATTTT	CASSQGSTDTQYF
15	few	TRBV14	TRBD2	TRBJ2-7	TGTGCCAGCAGCCCCCTAGCGGGACCGACCTACGAGCAGTACTTC	CASSPLAGPTYEQYF
15	.	TRBV27	TRBD2	TRBJ2-7	TGTGCCAGCAGCCTCCTAGCGGGGGGTTCCTACGAGCAGTACTTC	CASSLLAGGSYEQYF
16	.	TRBV4-1	TRBD2	TRBJ2-3	TGCGCCAGCAGCCAAGAAATAGCGGGGAGTTCAGATACGCAGTATTTT	CASSQEIAGSSDTQYF
13	.	TRBV5-4	TRBD1	TRBJ2-7	TGTGCCAGCAGCCGACAGGGGGCCTACGAGCAGTACTTC	CASSRQGAYEQYF
16	.	TRBV7-2	TRBD2	TRBJ2-1	TGTGCCAGCAGCTTATTCGTAGCGGGGGGGCGTCTAGAGCAGTTCTTC	CASSLFVAGGRLEQFF
16	.	TRBV2	TRBD1	TRBJ1-4	TGTGCCAGCAGTGGGACAGGGGGTTTTACTAATGAAAAACTGTTTTTT	CASSGTGGFTNEKLFF
14	.	TRBV28	.	TRBJ1-1	TGTGCCAGCAAACCCCCAGGAAGGGGCACTGAAGCTTTCTTT	CASKPPGRGTEAFF
12	.	TRBV29-1	.	TRBJ2-3	TGCAGCGTTGAAATCTTCACAGATACGCAGTATTTT	CSVEIFTDTQYF
14	.	TRBV12-5	TRBD1	TRBJ1-2	TGTGCTAGCCGGGACAGGGAGTGTGCTGCTGGCTACACCTTC	CASRDRECAAGYTF